This TCR beta chain was retrieved from a study of T cells after yellow fever vaccination. Findings and caveats of the study: The secondary response was weaker, and its peak arrived faster, on day 5 versus 15. The presence of abundant clonotypes contaminating from the bulk population was possible in FACS-sorted repertoires. Post-booster samples contained most primary-vaccination clones (approximately 95% CD4, roughly 88% CD8). The CD4 compartment and the CD8 compartment contained a small share of clonotypes in common.

Comment on this clonotype: Antigen unknown.

The CDR3 runs to 13 residues. V shed 6 bases and J 7 bases; nucleotides not matched to a gene: 7. From germline, CDR1 is DFQATT and CDR2 SNEGSKA (reference sequence). TCRdb ran MiXCR on the 5' RACE reads and lists one entry per CDR3 protein. The table records approximately 550,000 distinct CDR3 sequences, under 25% of them present only once. The chain employs TRBV20-1 and TRBJ2-1, with 9 bases fitting TRBD2. This material consisted of PBMCs, taken 15 days after the yellow fever booster vaccination. The sequence was obtained from a young man who received the YFV17D yellow fever vaccine. The CDR3 loop reads CSAPGTSRNEQFF. The CDR3 nucleotides read TGCAGTGCCCCCGGGACTAGCCGAAATGAGCAGTTCTTC.